The following is a T cell receptor (beta chain) sequence with its context. The sample comes from a study of blood T cell repertoires in COVID-19. About the research overall: Acute-phase and convalescent COVID-19 samples originated in the United States, Italy and Spain.

The CDR3 extends over 16 amino acids. V was pared by 0 bases and J by 3 bases, with 6 bases of the junction left unmatched. Germline loops: CDR1 KGHSH, CDR2 LQKENI. As handled by the study authors: From reference gene primer amplification, estimates of nucleated cell counts were derived. Measured with immunoSEQ multiplex PCR; TCRdb has only the in-frame clones, and not every one. V and J calls and clone size come straight from that table; D and trimming were deduced from the DNA. The sample has 250,000 to 350,000 clones, about nine tenths seen once. Material for sequencing was peripheral blood. This receptor was taken from a woman between 45 and 65 years old who had recovered from COVID-19. This chain connects TRBV18 to TRBJ2-7; 9 bases match TRBD2. In DNA form, the CDR3 reads TGTGCCAGCTCACCACCTAGCGGGAGAGGAGGCTACGAGCAGTACTTC. Amino acids: CASSPPSGRGGYEQYF.